What follows describes a single T cell receptor beta chain. Its antigen is as yet unknown. TCRdb keeps only in-frame clones here, not all; method: immunoSEQ multiplex PCR. This table has about 2 million clones, roughly 94% appearing once. V dropped 3 bases and J dropped 4; count of bases not matched to a gene: 10. The germline CDR1 and CDR2 sequences are MGHRA and YSYEKL. The CDR3 sequence is 16 residues long. The naive CD8 subset, CD45RO-negative cells positively selected for CCR7, excluded terminally differentiated effector memory CD45RA+ cells. The donor cohort consisted entirely of Caucasian adults residing in Nashville, Tennessee. This sample is part of a study of shared clonotypes between healthy human individuals. Study conclusions and caveats: As a rule, naive subsets had a larger estimated richness than memory subsets. Non-shared clonotypes had lower generation probabilities than clonotypes shared by all four sorted-subset donors.

The J gene is TRBJ1-1, the V gene TRBV4-1, with 8 bases lining up with TRBD1. The receptor was derived from a man aged 18 to 29 in good health. What was sequenced was naive CD8+ T cells sorted from blood. CDR3 region: CASSQTDRGLSTEAFF. The CDR3 DNA reads TGCGCCAGCAGCCAGACAGACAGGGGTTTGAGCACTGAAGCTTTCTTT.